This T cell receptor (beta chain) came from a study of blood T cell repertoires in COVID-19. Repertoires were generated with immunoSEQ multiplex PCR, while TCRdb's copy carries only in-frame clones and drops some. The profile shows more than 30,000 clones, nearly 90% of them singletons. The J segment lost 0 bases and the V segment lost 3 bases, leaving 1 base of the junction unmatched. This CDR3 comprises 15 residues. Germline CDR1 is SGHRS and CDR2 is YFSETQ. The specimen was peripheral blood. The chain joins TRBV5-1 to TRBJ2-7, with 12 bases that match TRBD2. This sequence was found in a man aged 60 to 69 with active COVID-19. The CDR3 loop reads CASSWTSGASYEQYF. DNA of the CDR3: TGCGCCAGCAGCTGGACTAGCGGGGCCTCCTACGAGCAGTACTTC.